The text below deals with one TCR beta chain. The antigen is not known. Mismatch with germline at one junction end may stem from a read error. Germline DNA was also extracted, and blood RNA derived from unsorted whole blood. This sample is part of a study of tumor-infiltrating lymphocytes in primary liver carcinoma. Study-wide context: Resection treated the patients' primary liver carcinoma. Study conclusions and caveats: Samples, which were bulk and unsorted, did not allow CD4+ and CD8+ repertoires to be compared.

Germline-derived CDR1 and CDR2 are MGHRA and YSYEKL. The CDR3 sequence is 15 residues long. With about 470 ng total RNA as template and a constant-region primer, TCR beta cDNA was made. For TCR beta, libraries were produced by three nested multiplex PCR rounds using slightly modified ARM-PCR. Rounds one and two of PCR, each of 10 cycles, were primed with TRBV1-TRBV30 forward primers and a C-beta reverse primer. One entry per CDR3 protein results from TCRdb running MiXCR on the multiplex PCR reads. The sample has almost 200,000 distinct CDR3 sequences; about 65% are singletons. The chain is built from TRBV4-1 and TRBJ1-5; D is ambiguous. This TCR was recovered from an older woman with primary liver carcinoma and hepatitis B virus infection. Material: peripheral blood. CDR3 nucleotide sequence: TGCGCCAGCAGCCAACTGGAAAGCAGCAATCAGCCCCAACATTTT. Its translation is CASSQLESSNQPQHF.